This record looks at one TCR beta chain sequence and its context. As yet, its antigen is unknown. The CDR3 is 12 residues long. Germline CDR1 and CDR2: SGHDN and FVKESK. V lost 1 base and J lost 4, with 4 bases in between. The data were taken from a study of T cell responses to AZD1222 COVID-19 vaccine. Whole-study findings and limits: Every sample of the repertoires postdated the peak T cell response. Vaccine-associated CD4 TCRs ranged over spike, dominating at 160-218 and 743-854. Donors skewed white British and female; clonal diversity was possibly underestimated. Baseline testing showed seropositivity in only six AZD1222 recipients.

Only in-frame clones appear in the TCRdb table, and some are missing; sequencing was by immunoSEQ multiplex PCR. The sample includes roughly 160,000 clones, about nine tenths of them seen just once. Sequenced material: peripheral blood, taken on day 0 of AZD1222 vaccination. The chain links TRBV14 to TRBJ1-2; D not resolved. The origin of this receptor is an adult in good health. The CDR3 spells CASSQGPYGYTF. As DNA, the CDR3 is TGTGCCAGCAGCCAAGGTCCCTATGGCTACACCTTC.